Below, 18 T cell receptor beta chains from the same sample are listed, as sequenced in a study of memory CD4+ T cells and cytomegalovirus serostatus. The sort gate was single viable CD3+CD4+CD8-CD45RO+ cells for memory CD4+ T cells. Generated by immunoSEQ multiplex PCR, the TCRdb table keeps only in-frame clones and is missing some. The table shows some 73,000 clones, with approximately 78% occurring only once. Specimen: memory CD4+ T cells from blood. These receptors were taken from an adult in good health and CMV-seropositive.

This clone was recorded many times. The chain joins TRBV19 to TRBJ2-3, with D maybe TRBD2 (5 bases). CDR1 LNHDA and CDR2 SQIVND come from the germline V gene (reference sequence). This CDR3 is built from 14 residues. The V end was cut by 3 bases, the J end by 2 bases, with 9 bases between. As DNA, the CDR3 is TGTGCCAGTAGTATTCAAGCGGTCACAGATACGCAGTATTTT. This sequence encodes CASSIQAVTDTQYF.

V usage is TRBV2 and J usage is TRBJ1-4, with D perhaps matching TRBD1 (5 bases). This CDR3 is 16 amino acids long. Trimming cost V 6 bases and J 3 bases, with 17 bases left between them. The germline CDR1 and CDR2 sequences are SNHLY and FYNNEI. CDR3 nucleotides: TGTGCCAGCAGCGCTTTCTCGGGGCTGGCTAATGAAAAACTGTTTTTT. This codes for CASSAFSGLANEKLFF.

This chain uses TRBV18 with TRBJ1-2, with 12 bases identical to TRBD1. After removal of 6 bases from V and 2 bases from J, the junction contained 4 bases not matched to a gene. This CDR3 spans 15 amino acids. Germline CDR1 and CDR2: KGHSH and LQKENI. Written as DNA, the CDR3 is TGTGCCAGCTCCCCCGGGACAGGGGGCAACTATGGCTACACCTTC. Residues: CASSPGTGGNYGYTF.

The CDR3 DNA reads TGTGCCAGCAGCTCCCGGGGGCTGCCCAGCGAGCAGTACTTC. Amino acids: CASSSRGLPSEQYF. V and J are TRBV13 and TRBJ2-7; D possibly matches TRBD1 or TRBD2 (6 bases each). Germline values: CDR1 PRHDT, CDR2 FYEKMQ (reference sequence). The V end was cut by 4 bases, the J end by 6 bases, with 16 bases between. CDR3 length: 14 amino acids.

The V gene is TRBV6-6, the J gene TRBJ1-6; D perhaps matches TRBD1 (6 bases). CDR1 and CDR2 from the germline V gene are MNHNY and SVGAGI (reference sequence). Trimming cost V 2 bases and J 0 bases, with 8 bases left between them. The CDR3 contains 16 residues. The CDR3 coding sequence is TGTGCCAGCAGTTACGGACAGATCTCCTATAATTCACCCCTCCACTTT. Translating gives CASSYGQISYNSPLHF.

This chain links TRBV23-1 with TRBJ1-2; D gene ambiguous. TRBV23-1 is placed among ORFs of uncertain function. CDR3 length: 14 amino acids. Deletions cut 3 bases from V and 1 base from J, with 9 bases between. CDR3 amino acids: CASSHKTDNYGYTF. CDR3 DNA: TGCGCCAGCAGTCACAAGACGGATAACTATGGCTACACCTTC.

This clone occurred a few times. The rearrangement joins TRBV30 to TRBJ2-3; 9 positions match TRBD2. With 2 bases clipped from V and 13 bases from J, the junction kept 16 bases outside the gene matches. The germline V gene encodes CDR1 GTSNPN and CDR2 SVGIG (reference sequence). The CDR3 spans 15 residues. CDR3 region: CAWSPNRAGAGGKYF. The CDR3 DNA reads TGTGCCTGGAGTCCCAACCGAGCGGGAGCGGGGGGCAAGTATTTT.

The chain links TRBV7-8 to TRBJ1-1, with D perhaps matching TRBD1 (6 bases). CDR1 SGHVS and CDR2 FQNEAQ come from the germline V gene. This CDR3 contains 20 residues. V was trimmed by 1 base and J by 1 base, leaving 25 bases between them. CDR3 in DNA: TGTGCCAGCAGCTTAGTATCGAGGGGGGCGATTAAATGGAAGAACACTGAAGCTTTCTTT. Translating gives CASSLVSRGAIKWKNTEAFF.

This clone counts as medium-sized (0.01 to 0.1%). The V and J genes are TRBV5-6 and TRBJ1-4; D ambiguous. Germline CDR1 reads SGHDT; CDR2 reads YYEEEE. This CDR3 spans 14 amino acids. V was clipped by 4 bases and J by 8 bases, with 15 bases between them. The CDR3 coding sequence is TGTGCCAGCAGCCCGGGTCCTTGGGGAGAAAAACTGTTTTTT. It yields the protein CASSPGPWGEKLFF.

The chain couples TRBV5-8 to TRBJ2-5, with unresolved D. Germline CDR1 is SGHTS and CDR2 is YDEGEE. V shed 4 bases and J shed 9 bases, with 22 bases lying between them. CDR3 length: 15 amino acids. CDR3 sequence (DNA): TGTGCCAGCAGCCGGCGCCAGGCGCCCGCCTCCCCCCAGTACTTC. Protein product: CASSRRQAPASPQYF.

The chain carries TRBV10-2 and TRBJ2-5, with D perhaps TRBD2 (5 bases). This CDR3 spans 14 amino acids. Trimming pared 9 bases from V and 2 bases from J, leaving 16 bases between. The germline V gene encodes CDR1 WSHSY and CDR2 SAAADI. The CDR3 loop is CASSRAEQQETQYF. The CDR3 nucleotides are TGCGCCAGTTCCAGAGCGGAGCAACAAGAGACCCAGTACTTC.

In DNA, the CDR3 is TGTGCCAGCAGCCTGGGTCGCAATCAGCCCCAGCATTTT. Residues: CASSLGRNQPQHF. The genes are TRBV11-1 and TRBJ1-5; D is uncertain. Germline V gene data show CDR1 as SGHAT and CDR2 as FQDESV (reference sequence). The CDR3 totals 13 residues. Trimming shortened V by 5 bases and J by 2 bases, and 7 bases separated the two germline ends.

The chain carries TRBV18 and TRBJ1-2, with TRBD1 matching 10 bases. CDR1 is KGHSH, CDR2 LQKENI, per germline. This CDR3 is built from 14 residues. With V trimmed by 2 bases and J by 8 bases, 5 bases remained unmatched. This chain's CDR3 is CASSPGTGARGYTF. The CDR3 nucleotides read TGTGCCAGCTCACCAGGGACAGGGGCTCGAGGCTACACCTTC.

The chain is built from TRBV5-4 and TRBJ1-5, with D perhaps matching TRBD1 (6 bases). The CDR3 is 17 residues long. Trimming left V 5 bases short and J 6 bases short, with 24 bases between. CDR1 SGHNT and CDR2 YYREEE come from the germline V gene (reference sequence). The CDR3 is CASSVGSPTGNVQPQHF. CDR3 nucleotides: TGTGCCAGCAGTGTGGGGTCGCCTACAGGGAATGTTCAGCCCCAGCATTTT.

This CDR3 is CATSRVGTGNLGNQPQHF. The CDR3 DNA sequence: TGTGCCACCAGCAGAGTCGGGACAGGGAATTTGGGCAATCAGCCCCAGCATTTT. The chain links TRBV15 to TRBJ1-5; 9 bases match TRBD1. The CDR3 consists of 18 residues. V shed 1 base, J shed 2 bases, and the junction held 9 bases outside the gene matches. Germline CDR1 is LNHNV and CDR2 is YYDKDF (reference sequence).

There are a few counts of this clone. The chain links TRBV6-5 to TRBJ2-7; D perhaps matches TRBD2 (5 bases). The length of the CDR3 is 14 residues. V dropped 6 bases and J dropped 1 base, with 13 bases sitting between them. CDR1 is MNHEY, CDR2 SVGAGI, per germline. CDR3 sequence: CASSPRGESYEQYV. CDR3 sequence (DNA): TGTGCCAGCAGCCCCCGGGGAGAATCCTACGAGCAGTACGTC.

The chain links TRBV18 to TRBJ1-4, with D perhaps TRBD1 (6 bases). The V gene's germline CDR1 is KGHSH and CDR2 LQKENI. V lost 3 bases and J lost 0, with 11 bases in between. This CDR3 contains 16 residues. The CDR3 nucleotides read TGTGCCAGCTCACCGACAGGACCTGCAACTAATGAAAAACTGTTTTTT. Protein product: CASSPTGPATNEKLFF.

The chain joins TRBV7-7 to TRBJ2-2, with D uncertain. The CDR3 totals 15 residues. Looked up from germline, CDR1 is SSHAT and CDR2 is FNYEAQ (reference sequence). Trimming stripped 5 bases from V and 4 bases from J, with 14 bases between. CDR3 sequence: CASSPYGVSTGELFF. The CDR3 nucleotides read TGTGCCAGCAGCCCGTACGGAGTGTCCACCGGGGAGCTGTTTTTT.